This T cell receptor beta chain is from a study of T cell repertoires in cytomegalovirus infection. Study-level information: Public TCR beta signatures provided an indication of both CMV infection and a matching HLA type.

Study observations and caveats: HLA-C-restricted CMV clonotypes gave the most frequent clonotype in two of eight donors. Carriers of CMV plus the relevant HLA were identified by cumulative public TCR beta family frequency.

MiXCR was run by TCRdb on the reads, yielding one entry per CDR3 protein. The data contain approximately 190,000 distinct CDR3 sequences, about 28% of them singletons. With regard to this clonotype: Its antigen is as yet unknown.

Germline CDR1 is LGHDT and CDR2 is YNNKEL (reference sequence). Trimming cost V 0 bases and J 1 base, with 9 bases left between them. This CDR3 contains 15 residues. The gene calls are TRBV3-1 and TRBJ1-1; unclear D gene. The sequenced material came from PBMCs. This TCR was recovered from a human donor in good health (CMV status not recorded). Some clones in this sample may be carry-over from other donors' samples. CDR3 residues: CASSQDAGENTEAFF. CDR3 sequence (DNA): TGTGCCAGCAGCCAAGATGCTGGGGAGAACACTGAAGCTTTCTTT.